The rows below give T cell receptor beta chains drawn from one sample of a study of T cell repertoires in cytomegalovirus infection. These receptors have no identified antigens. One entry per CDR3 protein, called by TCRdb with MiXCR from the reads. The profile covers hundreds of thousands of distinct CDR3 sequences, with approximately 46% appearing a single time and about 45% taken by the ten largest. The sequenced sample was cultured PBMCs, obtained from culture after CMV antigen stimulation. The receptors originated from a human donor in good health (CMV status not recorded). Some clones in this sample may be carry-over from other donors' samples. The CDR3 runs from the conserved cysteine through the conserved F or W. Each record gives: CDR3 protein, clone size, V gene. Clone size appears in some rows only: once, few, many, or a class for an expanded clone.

cdr3_aa: CASSPYRDRRDTQYF; clone_size: once; v_call: TRBV6-1
cdr3_aa: CASSDPGARVLYGYTF; clone_size: few; v_call: TRBV25-1
cdr3_aa: CAISEFGVGTGELFF; clone_size: .; v_call: TRBV10-3
cdr3_aa: CASSLSSGGRPETQYF; clone_size: few; v_call: TRBV7-6
cdr3_aa: CASSLGRSENRGYTF; clone_size: .; v_call: TRBV27
cdr3_aa: CASSLSGGADTQYF; clone_size: many; v_call: TRBV7-2
cdr3_aa: CASSLVVPEQFF; clone_size: .; v_call: TRBV7-8
cdr3_aa: CASSIFGQAGGYTF; clone_size: .; v_call: TRBV19
cdr3_aa: CASSTTGQKESPLHF; clone_size: many; v_call: TRBV7-2
cdr3_aa: CASSLDVINEKLFF; clone_size: .; v_call: TRBV7-6
cdr3_aa: CASSLEGLAGGPGETQYF; clone_size: .; v_call: TRBV5-1